The sequence of this T cell receptor (beta chain) was determined in a study of T cell responses to AZD1222 COVID-19 vaccine. Study observations and caveats: Seropositive at baseline were only a handful of AZD1222 recipients. Donors in the cohort were predominantly white British and more often female, and clonal diversity was possibly underestimated.

About this clone: What it recognizes is unknown.

The CDR3 sequence is 15 residues long. Germline values: CDR1 MGHRA, CDR2 YSYEKL. V lost 1 base to trimming and J lost 8 bases; unmatched junction nucleotides: 7. Method: immunoSEQ multiplex PCR; TCRdb's copy keeps in-frame clones and lacks some. The table includes 110,000 or so clones, roughly 91% detected once. The chain links TRBV4-1 to TRBJ2-3; 9 nucleotides agree with TRBD2. The specimen was peripheral blood, collected 28 days after the second AZD1222 dose. The TCR comes from an adult who received the AZD1222 COVID-19 vaccine. This chain's CDR3 is CASSQVQRGVATQYF. CDR3 DNA sequence: TGCGCCAGCAGCCAAGTCCAGCGGGGGGTTGCTACGCAGTATTTT.